The 2 T cell receptor beta chains reported below all come from one sample, sequenced in a study of beta chain features in type 1 diabetes. The investigators reverse transcribed all of the isolated RNA, so they sequenced expressed TCRB transcripts. Some clones are missing from TCRdb's copy, which holds only in-frame ones; the method was immunoSEQ multiplex PCR. The sample lists 150,000 to 190,000 clones, 7.5% to 10% seen once, with less than 0.85% in the top ten. Input material: central memory CD4+ T cells from blood. The receptor source for this set is a man younger than 35 in good health.

V usage is TRBV18 and J usage is TRBJ2-3; 9 bases are a match to TRBD1. Trimming took 3 bases from V and 5 from J; bases not matched to a gene: 9. The germline V gene has CDR1 KGHSH and CDR2 LQKENI. The CDR3 extends over 16 amino acids. The CDR3 bases are TGTGCCAGCTCACCCTCCGGACAGGGGAAGGTAGATACGCAGTATTTT. Protein product: CASSPSGQGKVDTQYF.

This clone has only a few counts. The rearrangement uses TRBV28 and TRBJ1-5; 8 positions match TRBD1. V was pared by 8 bases and J by 7 bases, with 16 bases of the junction left unmatched. This CDR3 comprises 16 residues. Germline V gene lookup returns CDR1 MDHEN and CDR2 SYDVKM. DNA of the CDR3: TGTGCCAGCGAGGTCCCCGGACAGGGTAGAAGGCAGCCCCAGCATTTT. Protein product: CASEVPGQGRRQPQHF. Using reference TRBV28 and TRBJ1-5 for the parts outside the CDR3, the full variable domain is DVKVTQSSRYLVKRTGEKVFLECVQDMDHENMFWYRQDPGLGLRLIYFSYDVKMKEKGDIPEGYSVSREKKERFSLILESASTNQTSMYLCASEVPGQGRRQPQHFGDGTRLSIL.